This T cell receptor beta chain stems from a study of blood T cell repertoires in COVID-19. The CDR3 is made up of 15 amino acids. Between the trimmed V and J ends, which lost 2 bases and 0 bases, there was a span of 10 bases. In germline, CDR1 is SGHKS, CDR2 YYEKEE (reference sequence). Here immunoSEQ multiplex PCR was the method, and the copy in TCRdb shows in-frame clones only, minus some. The sample records around 38,000 clones, roughly 87% being singletons. The rearrangement links TRBV5-5 to TRBJ2-3; unclear D gene. This receptor was taken from a human donor in a cohort sampled during active COVID-19. Sequencing input: peripheral blood. Here the CDR3 reads CASSLARGSTDTQYF. The CDR3 DNA reads TGTGCCAGCAGCTTAGCCCGCGGCAGCACAGATACGCAGTATTTT.